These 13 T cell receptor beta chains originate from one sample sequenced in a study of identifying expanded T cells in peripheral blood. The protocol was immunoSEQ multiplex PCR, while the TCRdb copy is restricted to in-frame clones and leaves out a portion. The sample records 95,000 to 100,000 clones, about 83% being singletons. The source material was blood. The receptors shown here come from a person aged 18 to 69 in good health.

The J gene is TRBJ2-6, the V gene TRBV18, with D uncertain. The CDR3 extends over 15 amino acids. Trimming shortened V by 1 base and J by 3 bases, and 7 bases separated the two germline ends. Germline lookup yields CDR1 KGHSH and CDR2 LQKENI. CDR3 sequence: CASSPQGDGANVLTF. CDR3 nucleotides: TGTGCCAGCTCACCACAGGGCGATGGGGCCAACGTCCTGACTTTC.

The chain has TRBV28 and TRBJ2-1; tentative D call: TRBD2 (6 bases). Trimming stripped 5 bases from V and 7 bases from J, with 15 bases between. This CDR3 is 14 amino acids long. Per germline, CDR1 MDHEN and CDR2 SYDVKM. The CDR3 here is CASSRGLSRNEQFF. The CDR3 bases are TGTGCCAGCAGTAGGGGACTCTCGAGGAATGAGCAGTTCTTC. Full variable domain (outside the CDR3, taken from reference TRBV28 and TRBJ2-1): DVKVTQSSRYLVKRTGEKVFLECVQDMDHENMFWYRQDPGLGLRLIYFSYDVKMKEKGDIPEGYSVSREKKERFSLILESASTNQTSMYLCASSRGLSRNEQFFGPGTRLTVL.

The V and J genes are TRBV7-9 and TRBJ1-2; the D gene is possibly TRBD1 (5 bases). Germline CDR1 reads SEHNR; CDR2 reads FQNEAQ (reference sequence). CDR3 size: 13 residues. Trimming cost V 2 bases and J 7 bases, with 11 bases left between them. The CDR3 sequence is CASSLYTGPGYTF. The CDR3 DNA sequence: TGTGCCAGCAGCTTATATACAGGACCTGGCTACACCTTC. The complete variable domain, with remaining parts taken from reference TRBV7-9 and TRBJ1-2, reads DTGVSQNPRHKITKRGQNVTFRCDPISEHNRLYWYRQTLGQGPEFLTYFQNEAQLEKSRLLSDRFSAERPKGSFSTLEIQRTEQGDSAMYLCASSLYTGPGYTFGSGTRLTVV.

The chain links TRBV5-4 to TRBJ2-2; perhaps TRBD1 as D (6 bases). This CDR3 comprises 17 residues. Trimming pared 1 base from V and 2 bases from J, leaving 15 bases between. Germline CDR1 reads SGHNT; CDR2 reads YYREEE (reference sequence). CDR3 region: CASSLRLGALNTGELFF. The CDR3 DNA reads TGTGCCAGCAGCTTGCGTCTGGGGGCTTTAAACACCGGGGAGCTGTTTTTT.

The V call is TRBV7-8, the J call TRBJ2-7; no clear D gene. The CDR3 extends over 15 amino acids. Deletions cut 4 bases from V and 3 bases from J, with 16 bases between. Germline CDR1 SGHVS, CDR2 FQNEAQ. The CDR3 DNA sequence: TGTGCCAGCAGCTCGGATACGTCCCCATTCTACGAGCAGTACTTC. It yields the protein CASSSDTSPFYEQYF.

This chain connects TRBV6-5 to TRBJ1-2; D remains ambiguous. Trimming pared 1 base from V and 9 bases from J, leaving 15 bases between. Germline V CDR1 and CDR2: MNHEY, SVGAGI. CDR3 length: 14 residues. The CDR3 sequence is CASSYLGSVGSYTF. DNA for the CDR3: TGTGCCAGCAGTTACTTGGGGAGTGTCGGAAGCTACACCTTC.

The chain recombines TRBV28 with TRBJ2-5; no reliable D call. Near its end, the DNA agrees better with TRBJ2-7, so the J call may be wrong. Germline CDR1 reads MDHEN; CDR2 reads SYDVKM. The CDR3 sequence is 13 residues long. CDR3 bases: TGTGCCAGCAGTCCGCCGGGTGCCTACGAGCAGTACTTC. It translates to CASSPPGAYEQYF.

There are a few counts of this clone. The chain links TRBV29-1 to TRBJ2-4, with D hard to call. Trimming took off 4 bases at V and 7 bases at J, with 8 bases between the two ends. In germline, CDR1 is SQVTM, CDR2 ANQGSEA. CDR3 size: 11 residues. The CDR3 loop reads CSVVIGNIQYF. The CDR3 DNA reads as TGCAGCGTTGTAATCGGGAACATTCAGTACTTC.

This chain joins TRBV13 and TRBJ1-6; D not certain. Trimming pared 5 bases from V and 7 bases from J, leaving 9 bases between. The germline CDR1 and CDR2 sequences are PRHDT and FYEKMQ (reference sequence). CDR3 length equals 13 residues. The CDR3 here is CASSQVGNSPLHF. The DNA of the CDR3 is TGTGCCAGCAGCCAGGTGGGGAATTCACCCCTCCACTTT.

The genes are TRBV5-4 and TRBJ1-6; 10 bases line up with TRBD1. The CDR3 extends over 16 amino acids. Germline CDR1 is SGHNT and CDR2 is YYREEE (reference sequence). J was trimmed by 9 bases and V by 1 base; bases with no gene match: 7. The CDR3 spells CASSLRGQGVRSPLHF. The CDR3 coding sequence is TGTGCCAGCAGCTTGAGAGGACAGGGGGTACGTTCACCCCTCCACTTT.

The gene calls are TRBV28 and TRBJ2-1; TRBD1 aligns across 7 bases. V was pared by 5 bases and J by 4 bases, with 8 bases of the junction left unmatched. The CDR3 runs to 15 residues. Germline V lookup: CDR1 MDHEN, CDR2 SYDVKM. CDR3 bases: TGTGCCAGCAGTGCAGGGGGTTCCCCTTACAATGAGCAGTTCTTC. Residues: CASSAGGSPYNEQFF.

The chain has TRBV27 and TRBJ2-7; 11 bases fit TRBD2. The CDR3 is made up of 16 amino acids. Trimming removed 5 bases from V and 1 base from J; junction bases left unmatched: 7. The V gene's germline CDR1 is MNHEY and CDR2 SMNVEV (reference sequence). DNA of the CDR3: TGTGCCAGCAGTACCACCGGGACTAGCGGATCCTACGAGCAGTACTTC. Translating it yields CASSTTGTSGSYEQYF.

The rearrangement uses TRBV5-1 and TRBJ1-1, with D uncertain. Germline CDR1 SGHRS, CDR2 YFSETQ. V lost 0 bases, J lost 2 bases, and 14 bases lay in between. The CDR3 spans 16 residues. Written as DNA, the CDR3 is TGCGCCAGCAGCTTGGTTCCTGGCAGCTCTAACACTGAAGCTTTCTTT. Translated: CASSLVPGSSNTEAFF.